This is a list of T cell receptor beta chains from one sample in a study of STAT5B mutations in CD4+ large granular lymphocyte leukemia. TCRdb's table, derived via immunoSEQ multiplex PCR, lists solely in-frame clones and lacks some. The table lists 30,000 to 40,000 clones, around 76% of them singletons. Sample: CD4+ T cells from blood buffy coats. These receptors originate from a human donor in good health. CDR3s include the opening cysteine and the closing phenylalanine or tryptophan. Each record gives: D gene, V gene, J gene, CDR3 protein. A D gene is named only where the DNA matches it firmly.

.,TRBV7-2,TRBJ2-2,CASSLRGGELFF
.,TRBV21-1,TRBJ2-2,CASSKNTGNNTGELFF
.,TRBV5-1,TRBJ1-3,CASSLGLPSGGNTIYF
.,TRBV4-3,TRBJ2-3,CASSQGRAYTDTQYF
TRBD2,TRBV7-2,TRBJ2-7,CASRALAGSYEQYF
.,TRBV11-2,TRBJ2-7,CASSPRPAVSYEQYF
.,TRBV9,TRBJ1-6,CASSEAGSYNSPLHF
.,TRBV9,TRBJ2-2,CASSVAPGYGFTGELFF
.,TRBV12-5,TRBJ2-3,CASGFTGSTDTQYF
TRBD2,TRBV7-2,TRBJ2-1,CASSLSRELHNEQFF
.,TRBV20-1,TRBJ1-2,CSAPMYGYTF
.,TRBV10-3,TRBJ2-5,CAISSGQGVQETQYF
.,TRBV18,TRBJ2-2,CASSPQILRTGELFF
.,TRBV7-8,TRBJ2-2,CASSPTGELFF
.,TRBV18,TRBJ1-5,CASSPAAGTLNQPQHF
TRBD2,TRBV6-6,TRBJ2-2,CASSIAGEGELFF